This T cell receptor beta chain comes out of a study of blood T cell repertoires in COVID-19. TCRdb keeps only in-frame clones here, not all; method: immunoSEQ multiplex PCR. This sample has about 190,000 clones, with approximately 91% found just once. The sequencing sample was made of peripheral blood. The TCR was taken from a man aged 25-40 years with acute or convalescent COVID-19.

The CDR3 here is CASSSGQPITEAFF. The CDR3, as DNA: TGTGCCAGCAGTTCGGGACAGCCGATCACTGAAGCTTTCTTT. The chain carries TRBV28 and TRBJ1-1, with 7 nucleotides matching TRBD1. Germline CDR1 and CDR2: MDHEN and SYDVKM. Trimming at V came to 4 bases and at J to 4 bases, leaving 6 bases not matched to a gene. This CDR3 has 14 residues.